Each of the 23 T cell receptor beta chains below was sequenced from the same sample in a study of beta chain features in type 1 diabetes. Antigen specificity for these receptors is unknown. Every bit of the isolated RNA underwent reverse transcription, so sequencing read expressed TCRB transcripts. The protocol was immunoSEQ multiplex PCR, while the TCRdb copy is restricted to in-frame clones and leaves out a portion. The sample has hundreds of thousands of clones, more than 13% seen once. Whole-study findings and limits: For Type 1 diabetes patients, all four CD4+ subsets carried TCRB CDR3s that were moderately but significantly shorter.

Sequenced: naive CD4+ T cells from blood. All receptors derive from a man aged 30-40 years with type 1 diabetes.

The chain employs TRBV7-9 and TRBJ1-1, with no clear D. Germline V lookup: CDR1 SEHNR, CDR2 FQNEAQ (reference sequence). The ends were cut back, 8 bases at V and 3 bases at J, with 16 bases in the middle. This CDR3 region has 14 residues. The CDR3 loop is CASGVSAEDTEAFF. CDR3 nucleotide sequence: TGTGCCAGCGGGGTTAGTGCGGAGGACACTGAAGCTTTCTTT.

This clone appeared a few times. The J gene is TRBJ2-3, the V gene TRBV9; a weak D match, TRBD1 (5 bases). The germline V gene encodes CDR1 SGDLS and CDR2 YYNGEE. V was clipped by 4 bases and J by 4 bases, with 13 bases between them. The CDR3 loop spans 14 amino acids. The CDR3 DNA reads as TGTGCCAGCAGCCCCCGACAGTTTTCAGATACGCAGTATTTT. Translated, it gives CASSPRQFSDTQYF. Variable domain in full (rest from reference TRBV9 and TRBJ2-3): DSGVTQTPKHLITATGQRVTLRCSPRSGDLSVYWYQQSLDQGLQFLIQYYNGEERAKGNILERFSAQQFPDLHSELNLSSLELGDSALYFCASSPRQFSDTQYFGPGTRLTVL.

This clone was seen more than once but under ten times. The rearrangement joins TRBV5-1 to TRBJ2-1; the D is unclear. The germline V and J ends were trimmed by 0 bases and 4 bases, with 11 bases remaining between them. From germline, CDR1 is SGHRS and CDR2 YFSETQ. This CDR3 spans 15 amino acids. Here the CDR3 reads CASSLVNDGYNEQFF. For the CDR3, the DNA is TGCGCCAGCAGCTTGGTGAACGACGGGTACAATGAGCAGTTCTTC.

The V gene is TRBV7-3, the J gene TRBJ2-3; unclear D gene. V shed 6 bases and J shed 6 bases, with 10 bases lying between them. The CDR3 totals 12 residues. Germline CDR1 is SGHTA and CDR2 is FQGTGA. The DNA of the CDR3 is TGTGCCAGCAGTCACTATGCCGATACGCAGTATTTT. It is translated as CASSHYADTQYF.

This clone has just a few counts. The gene calls are TRBV11-2 and TRBJ2-3, with TRBD1 matching over 7 bases. The CDR3 contains 14 residues. The germline gives CDR1 SGHAT, CDR2 FQNNGV. V was pared by 5 bases and J by 4 bases, with 6 bases of the junction left unmatched. CDR3 nucleotides: TGTGCCAGCAGCCCATCTACAGGGGCAGATACGCAGTATTTT. This gives the protein CASSPSTGADTQYF.

The CDR3 reads CASTGGQGTSLYGYTF. In nucleotides, the CDR3 is TGTGCCAGTACGGGAGGACAGGGAACAAGTTTGTATGGCTACACCTTC. The V gene is TRBV28, the J gene TRBJ1-2; 8 bases agree with TRBD1. CDR3 length equals 16 residues. Germline lookup yields CDR1 MDHEN and CDR2 SYDVKM. J lost 5 bases, V lost 9 bases, and 17 bases had no gene match.

This clone was counted a few times. The chain is built from TRBV10-2 and TRBJ2-7; TRBD2 agrees at 7 bases. The CDR3 length is 15 residues. The germline gives CDR1 WSHSY, CDR2 SAAADI. V lost 1 base and J lost 0; bases outside the gene matches: 3. The CDR3 here is CASSELGTNSYEQYF. The CDR3 coding sequence is TGCGCCAGCAGTGAGTTGGGGACTAACTCCTACGAGCAGTACTTC.

The J gene is TRBJ2-5, the V gene TRBV5-6, with D possibly matching TRBD1 (5 bases). Germline V gives CDR1 SGHDT, CDR2 YYEEEE. V was cut by 0 bases and J by 5 bases, with 8 bases left in between. This CDR3 is 13 amino acids long. CDR3 in amino acids: CASSLAGYETQYF. CDR3 DNA sequence: TGTGCCAGCAGCTTGGCAGGGTACGAGACCCAGTACTTC.

The chain links TRBV7-9 to TRBJ1-2; possible D gene TRBD1, 5 bases. V was cut by 6 bases and J by 8 bases, with 19 bases left in between. Germline V gives CDR1 SEHNR, CDR2 FQNEAQ (reference sequence). The CDR3 is 14 residues long. CDR3: CASSTGGTMRGYTF. In DNA, the CDR3 is TGTGCCAGCAGTACAGGCGGAACTATGAGGGGCTACACCTTC.

The chain couples TRBV9 to TRBJ2-1, with 8 positions matching TRBD2. Germline trimming cut 3 bases from V and 6 bases from J; bases unmatched to any gene: 17. The CDR3 spans 18 residues. The germline V gene encodes CDR1 SGDLS and CDR2 YYNGEE. The CDR3 loop is CASSDAGGGVIYGNEQFF. DNA for the CDR3: TGTGCCAGCAGCGATGCCGGGGGGGGCGTAATTTACGGCAATGAGCAGTTCTTC.

This rearrangement joins TRBV18 to TRBJ1-2; unclear D gene. V lost 3 bases and J lost 10, with 18 bases in between. Germline lookup yields CDR1 KGHSH and CDR2 LQKENI. This CDR3 has 14 amino acids. CDR3 sequence reads: CASSPSLESSIYTF. DNA for the CDR3: TGTGCCAGCTCACCCTCCCTTGAGTCCTCCATCTACACCTTC.

The table lists this clone with a few counts. This rearrangement joins TRBV29-1 to TRBJ2-1; D may be TRBD1 (5 bases). The V gene lost 4 bases and the J gene lost 5 bases, with 12 bases spanning the gap. CDR1 is SQVTM, CDR2 ANQGSEA, per germline. This CDR3 is 13 amino acids long. The DNA for the CDR3 is TGCAGCGTTGTGGGGCAGGGTAACAATGAGCAGTTCTTC. Residues: CSVVGQGNNEQFF.

The chain joins TRBV9 to TRBJ2-1; tentative D call: TRBD1 (5 bases). The CDR3 is 14 amino acids. Between the trimmed V and J ends, which lost 0 bases and 7 bases, there was a span of 11 bases. CDR1 and CDR2 (germline): SGDLS, YYNGEE. The CDR3 DNA reads TGTGCCAGCAGCGTAGTCGACAGCGCTAATGAGCAGTTCTTC. Encoded protein: CASSVVDSANEQFF.

The CDR3 nucleotides are TGTGCCAGCAGCGGACAGATCCGGGCCAATGAGCAGTTCTTC. It encodes CASSGQIRANEQFF. The chain combines TRBV6-6 with TRBJ2-1; the D gene is possibly TRBD1 (6 bases). The CDR3 runs to 14 residues. V was cut by 6 bases and J by 6 bases, with 15 bases left in between. Germline V gene sequence: CDR1 MNHNY, CDR2 SVGAGI (reference sequence).

The rearrangement links TRBV9 to TRBJ1-3, with no clear D. V was shortened by 0 bases and J by 0 bases, with 10 bases between the two germline ends. Germline lookup yields CDR1 SGDLS and CDR2 YYNGEE. This CDR3 is built from 16 residues. The CDR3 loop reads CASSVGGGPSGNTIYF. CDR3 DNA sequence: TGTGCCAGCAGCGTAGGAGGAGGTCCCTCTGGAAACACCATATATTTT.

The J gene is TRBJ2-5, the V gene TRBV5-1; possibly TRBD2 for D (5 bases). This CDR3 is 19 amino acids long. V was clipped by 4 bases and J by 5 bases, with 30 bases between them. CDR1 SGHRS and CDR2 YFSETQ come from the germline V gene. The CDR3 coding sequence is TGCGCCAGCAGCCCAAACGTAGAATCTAGCTCCTCTTTCTTGGAGACCCAGTACTTC. This sequence encodes CASSPNVESSSSFLETQYF.

The gene calls are TRBV30 and TRBJ2-1; tentatively, D is TRBD2 (6 bases). CDR3 length: 14 amino acids. CDR1 and CDR2 (germline): GTSNPN, SVGIG (reference sequence). With 7 bases removed from V and 2 bases from J, the gap between germline ends came to 15 bases. CDR3 in DNA: TGTGCCTATTCTAGCGCGGTAACCTACAATGAGCAGTTCTTC. It translates to CAYSSAVTYNEQFF.

The chain combines TRBV5-1 with TRBJ1-2; 8 nucleotides agree with TRBD1. CDR3 length equals 12 residues. Germline V gene data show CDR1 as SGHRS and CDR2 as YFSETQ. V gave up 3 bases and J gave up 8 bases; unmatched junction bases: 3. CDR3 loop: CASSSDRDGYTF. In nucleotides, the CDR3 is TGCGCCAGCAGCTCGGACAGGGACGGCTACACCTTC.

This chain joins TRBV5-4 and TRBJ1-1; D perhaps matches TRBD1 (5 bases). The CDR3 consists of 14 residues. Germline CDR1 reads SGHNT; CDR2 reads YYREEE (reference sequence). Trimming stripped 1 base from V and 7 bases from J, with 14 bases between. The DNA for the CDR3 is TGTGCCAGCAGCTTGTACCAGGGAGGTATTGAAGCTTTCTTT. As protein: CASSLYQGGIEAFF.

The V call is TRBV9, the J call TRBJ2-7; 7 bases align to TRBD1. Trimming at V came to 4 bases and at J to 5 bases, leaving 12 bases not matched to a gene. Germline loops: CDR1 SGDLS, CDR2 YYNGEE. The CDR3 spans 15 residues. The CDR3 spells CASSRIPGQQHEQYF. CDR3 nucleotide sequence: TGTGCCAGCAGCCGAATTCCGGGACAGCAGCACGAGCAGTACTTC.

In its sample, this clone was seen a few times. This rearrangement joins TRBV9 to TRBJ1-2; D is possibly TRBD1 (5 bases). CDR3 length: 17 amino acids. Trimming removed 0 bases at V and 4 bases at J, with 19 bases between. Germline V gives CDR1 SGDLS, CDR2 YYNGEE. The CDR3 DNA is TGTGCCAGCAGCGTAGCATATGGTGGGGCCCAGGGCTATGGCTACACCTTC. Protein sequence: CASSVAYGGAQGYGYTF.

The chain employs TRBV28 and TRBJ2-1; D not certain. The CDR3 is made up of 18 amino acids. V was cut by 3 bases and J by 0 bases, with 18 bases left in between. Per the germline V gene, CDR1 is MDHEN and CDR2 is SYDVKM. CDR3: CASSFLGPSPSSYNEQFF. The CDR3 region has the DNA TGTGCCAGCAGTTTCCTAGGCCCCTCTCCCAGCTCCTACAATGAGCAGTTCTTC.

The rearrangement uses TRBV30 and TRBJ2-7; D not certain. V was cut by 3 bases and J by 1 base, with 4 bases left in between. The germline CDR1 and CDR2 sequences are GTSNPN and SVGIG (reference sequence). The CDR3 has 11 residues. DNA for the CDR3: TGTGCCTGGAGCCTATCCTACGAGCAGTACTTC. Translated: CAWSLSYEQYF.